Listed here are 28 T cell receptor beta chains from one sample, sequenced in a study of T cell changes during pregnancy in multiple sclerosis (dated by TCRdb to between 2017 and 2020). Receptor libraries were prepared by the immunoSEQ multiplex PCR assay. Here the immuneACCESS table is served through TCRdb, limited to in-frame sequences with V and J called. Missing clones are a known gap in these copies; in checked studies unresolved V genes cover under half, and the rest lacks a known reason. For this sample there are roughly 40,000 clones; around 92% appear just once. In total, the top ten clones hold approximately 0.35% of the sample. This specimen was CD4+ T cells from peripheral blood mononuclear cells, taken after pregnancy. The receptors were sampled from a female donor with multiple sclerosis, enrolled in a pregnancy study.

J is TRBJ2-7 and V is TRBV14; TRBD2 might be the D (7 bases). Per the germline V gene, CDR1 is SGHDN and CDR2 is FVKESK. This CDR3 spans 13 amino acids. Trimming took off 4 bases at V and 6 bases at J, with 13 bases between the two ends. The CDR3: CASSRERGGEQYF. The CDR3 region has the DNA TGTGCCAGCAGCCGAGAAAGGGGGGGCGAGCAGTACTTC.

V usage is TRBV5-4 and J usage is TRBJ2-3; possibly TRBD2 for D (6 bases). CDR1 is SGHNT, CDR2 YYREEE, per germline (reference sequence). Trimming shortened V by 2 bases and J by 1 base, and 11 bases separated the two germline ends. The CDR3 runs to 15 residues. CDR3 residues: CASSLLGGGTDTQYF. The CDR3 bases are TGTGCCAGCAGCTTATTGGGCGGGGGCACAGATACGCAGTATTTT.

The CDR3 reads CASSPWPVNTEAFF. DNA of the CDR3: TGTGCCAGCAGCCCATGGCCAGTGAACACTGAAGCTTTCTTT. The chain uses TRBV5-8 and TRBJ1-1; D is undetermined. Germline V gene lookup returns CDR1 SGHTS and CDR2 YDEGEE. V was clipped by 4 bases and J by 0 bases, with 10 bases between them. This CDR3 region has 14 residues.

This clone came up a few times. The chain employs TRBV9 and TRBJ2-2, with D possibly matching TRBD2 (6 bases). CDR3 length: 14 residues. V was cut by 2 bases and J by 5 bases, with 10 bases left in between. Looked up from germline, CDR1 is SGDLS and CDR2 is YYNGEE. The DNA for the CDR3 is TGTGCCAGCAGCGTGCGCGGGGAGACCGGGGAGCTGTTTTTT. This sequence encodes CASSVRGETGELFF.

This sequence joins TRBV6-6 and TRBJ1-4; no clear D. CDR1 is MNHNY and CDR2 is SVGAGI in the germline V gene (reference sequence). The CDR3 loop spans 13 amino acids. Trimming left V 6 bases short and J 2 bases short, with 7 bases between. The CDR3 reads CASSPFTNEKLFF. In DNA, the CDR3 is TGTGCCAGCAGCCCTTTCACTAATGAAAAACTGTTTTTT.

The chain joins TRBV14 to TRBJ2-3; TRBD1 matches at 9 bases. The CDR3 is 18 residues long. The germline V gene has CDR1 SGHDN and CDR2 FVKESK. V was pared by 0 bases and J by 5 bases, with 12 bases of the junction left unmatched. The CDR3 region is CASSQDQNTGTGRDTQYF. The CDR3 coding sequence is TGTGCCAGCAGCCAAGATCAGAACACCGGGACAGGGAGAGATACGCAGTATTTT.

This chain joins TRBV5-1 and TRBJ2-3, with D unclear. Trimming pared 4 bases from V and 4 bases from J, leaving 10 bases between. CDR3 length: 13 residues. The V gene's germline CDR1 is SGHRS and CDR2 YFSETQ. The CDR3 DNA reads as TGCGCCAGCAGCCCGAGTGTGGCAGATACGCAGTATTTT. Translation: CASSPSVADTQYF.

The chain uses TRBV7-9 and TRBJ1-2, with 10 positions matching TRBD1. The CDR3 contains 17 residues. Germline V gene data show CDR1 as SEHNR and CDR2 as FQNEAQ (reference sequence). Losses at the gene ends were 2 bases for V and 4 bases for J; bases not matched to a gene: 10. The DNA of the CDR3 is TGTGCCAGCAGCTTACCACCGGGACAGGGGTGGGCCTATGGCTACACCTTC. Its translation: CASSLPPGQGWAYGYTF.

The rearrangement links TRBV2 to TRBJ2-1; the match to TRBD2 covers 10 bases. J was trimmed by 7 bases and V by 7 bases; bases with no gene match: 7. The CDR3 covers 14 residues. CDR1 is SNHLY, CDR2 FYNNEI, per germline. The DNA of the CDR3 is TGTGCCAGCAATATGTTAGCGGGGGGTAATGAGCAGTTCTTC. Its translation is CASNMLAGGNEQFF.

Only one count was recorded for this clone. The chain is built from TRBV5-6 and TRBJ1-6, with 9 bases lining up with TRBD1. The germline V gene has CDR1 SGHDT and CDR2 YYEEEE. The CDR3 is 14 residues long. V lost 3 bases and J lost 7; bases outside the gene matches: 2. DNA for the CDR3: TGTGCCAGCAGCTGGACAGGGGCCAATTCACCCCTCCACTTT. Translating it yields CASSWTGANSPLHF.

The chain couples TRBV6-5 to TRBJ2-1; the match to TRBD2 covers 8 bases. V gave up 8 bases and J gave up 8 bases; unmatched junction bases: 14. CDR1 MNHEY and CDR2 SVGAGI come from the germline V gene. The CDR3 is made up of 15 amino acids. The CDR3: CASHFGGAAGDEQFF. The DNA for the CDR3 is TGTGCCAGCCACTTCGGGGGGGCAGCAGGGGATGAGCAGTTCTTC.

V gene TRBV6-6 combines with J gene TRBJ1-1, with D uncertain. Germline loops: CDR1 MNHNY, CDR2 SVGAGI (reference sequence). The CDR3 spans 13 residues. Trimming pared 7 bases from V and 0 bases from J, leaving 9 bases between. CDR3: CASIGLMNTEAFF. The CDR3 nucleotides read TGTGCCAGCATCGGTCTCATGAACACTGAAGCTTTCTTT.

The V call is TRBV13, the J call TRBJ2-7; no firm D call. Germline loops: CDR1 PRHDT, CDR2 FYEKMQ (reference sequence). The CDR3 runs to 14 residues. Trimming removed 3 bases from V and 2 bases from J, with 11 bases in between. The CDR3 bases are TGTGCCAGCAGCTTTCCGACACCCCCCTACGAGCAGTACTTC. This gives the protein CASSFPTPPYEQYF. Filled out from reference TRBV13 and TRBJ2-7, the complete variable domain reads AAGVIQSPRHLIKEKRETATLKCYPIPRHDTVYWYQQGPGQDPQFLISFYEKMQSDKGSIPDRFSAQQFSDYHSELNMSSLELGDSALYFCASSFPTPPYEQYFGPGTRLTVT.

This chain joins TRBV7-9 and TRBJ1-6, with a weak D call TRBD1 (5 bases). V lost 2 bases to trimming and J lost 7 bases, with 12 bases between them. The CDR3 spans 15 residues. Germline CDR1 reads SEHNR; CDR2 reads FQNEAQ (reference sequence). The CDR3 spells CASSLNSKGNSPLHF. The CDR3 DNA reads TGTGCCAGCAGCTTAAACAGTAAGGGGAATTCACCCCTCCACTTT.

The genes are TRBV4-2 and TRBJ1-3; 8 positions agree with TRBD1. Looked up from germline, CDR1 is LGHNA and CDR2 is YNFKEQ. V shed 1 base, J shed 1 base, and the junction held 15 bases outside the gene matches. The CDR3 spans 20 residues. Here the CDR3 DNA reads TGTGCCAGCAGCCAAGGGACAGGACAGGGTACTTTTTTTTCTGGAAACACCATATATTTT. Translating gives CASSQGTGQGTFFSGNTIYF.

V is TRBV11-2 and J is TRBJ2-2; 12 positions match TRBD2. In germline, CDR1 is SGHAT, CDR2 FQNNGV. The CDR3 contains 19 residues. Trimming at V came to 3 bases and at J to 0 bases, leaving 8 bases not matched to a gene. CDR3 nucleotide sequence: TGTGCCAGCAGCTTCAGACTAGCGGGGGCCCCCTCGAACACCGGGGAGCTGTTTTTT. It encodes CASSFRLAGAPSNTGELFF.

The V call is TRBV7-8, the J call TRBJ2-5, with D tentatively TRBD2 (5 bases). Germline assignment: CDR1 SGHVS and CDR2 FQNEAQ. V was pared by 1 base and J by 1 base, with 10 bases between. This CDR3 has 15 amino acids. CDR3 residues: CASSLGYGGQETQYF. The CDR3 bases are TGTGCCAGCAGCTTAGGTTACGGAGGCCAAGAGACCCAGTACTTC.

The genes are TRBV15 and TRBJ2-2; 10 nucleotides align to TRBD2. With 5 bases clipped from V and 3 bases from J, the junction kept 27 bases outside the gene matches. Germline V CDR1 and CDR2: LNHNV, YYDKDF (reference sequence). This CDR3 has 23 residues. CDR3 bases: TGTGCCACCAGCCTTCAAATAAATCCTGGGGGTTTAAGCGGGGGGGCCTACACCGGGGAGCTGTTTTTT. Amino acid sequence: CATSLQINPGGLSGGAYTGELFF.

The chain combines TRBV5-1 with TRBJ2-3; D is perhaps TRBD2 (6 bases). The V end was cut by 1 base, the J end by 1 base, with 7 bases between. The CDR3 is 14 amino acids. CDR1 and CDR2 from the germline V gene are SGHRS and YFSETQ. CDR3 loop: CASSLRERTDTQYF. CDR3 in DNA: TGCGCCAGCAGCTTGCGGGAGCGCACAGATACGCAGTATTTT.

The rearrangement uses TRBV30 and TRBJ1-5; perhaps TRBD1 as D (6 bases). CDR3 length: 13 residues. The germline V gene has CDR1 GTSNPN and CDR2 SVGIG (reference sequence). Trimming took off 3 bases at V and 6 bases at J, with 12 bases between the two ends. The CDR3 coding sequence is TGTGCCTGGAGCCAGGGGTGGGGTCAGCCCCAGCATTTT. Translated, it gives CAWSQGWGQPQHF.

CDR3 coding DNA: TGCGCCAGCAGACTAGCGGGGGGCACAGATACGCAGTATTTT. Protein product: CASRLAGGTDTQYF. The V gene is TRBV10-1, the J gene TRBJ2-3, with 11 bases aligning to TRBD2. This CDR3 comprises 14 residues. In germline, CDR1 is WNHNN, CDR2 SYGVQD (reference sequence). V lost 6 bases and J lost 1; bases outside the gene matches: 0.

This rearrangement joins TRBV11-2 to TRBJ1-2; TRBD1 aligns across 7 bases. Germline V gives CDR1 SGHAT, CDR2 FQNNGV. Trimming cost V 3 bases and J 6 bases; bases outside gene matches: 1. CDR3 size: 12 residues. The CDR3 DNA is TGTGCCAGCAGCTTGACAGGGAATGGCTACACCTTC. This encodes CASSLTGNGYTF.

The V and J genes are TRBV6-5 and TRBJ1-5; 7 nucleotides agree with TRBD1. V trimming: 5 bases; J trimming: 5 bases; junction bases outside the gene matches: 9. This CDR3 region has 15 residues. CDR1 and CDR2 from the germline V gene are MNHEY and SVGAGI. CDR3 DNA: TGTGCCAGCAGTCGCAGGACAGGCAAGGATCAGCCCCAGCATTTT. Its translation is CASSRRTGKDQPQHF.

The chain carries TRBV19 and TRBJ2-5, with 11 bases fitting TRBD1. This CDR3 has 13 residues. CDR1 is LNHDA and CDR2 is SQIVND in the germline V gene (reference sequence). V shed 5 bases and J 7 bases; nucleotides not matched to a gene: 3. CDR3 bases: TGTGCCAGTAGTGCGGGACAGGGGGGGACCCAGTACTTC. Translated, it gives CASSAGQGGTQYF. The variable domain in full, completed from reference TRBV19 and TRBJ2-5, reads DGGITQSPKYLFRKEGQNVTLSCEQNLNHDAMYWYRQDPGQGLRLIYYSQIVNDFQKGDIAEGYSVSREKKESFPLTVTSAQKNPTAFYLCASSAGQGGTQYFGPGTRLLVL.

V and J are TRBV10-1 and TRBJ2-1; 10 positions agree with TRBD2. The V and J ends lost 4 bases and 10 bases, in that order; junction bases with no gene match: 4. Looked up from germline, CDR1 is WNHNN and CDR2 is SYGVQD (reference sequence). The CDR3 is made up of 13 amino acids. In nucleotides, the CDR3 is TGCGCCAGCAGTGGGGCACTAGCGGGGGAGCAGTTCTTC. Translation: CASSGALAGEQFF.

V gene TRBV12-1 combines with J gene TRBJ2-3; TRBD2 is taken as the D call from the table, unchecked against the DNA. TRBV12-1 is a known pseudogene. The CDR3 covers 20 residues. CDR3 region: CASSFGIPRVAGGCTDTQYF. CDR3 sequence (DNA): TGTGCCAGCAGCTTTGGTATTCCCCGAGTAGCGGGGGGGTGTACAGATACGCAGTATTTT.

The chain uses TRBV5-4 and TRBJ2-7; 7 nucleotides line up with TRBD1. Per germline, CDR1 SGHNT and CDR2 YYREEE (reference sequence). The J segment lost 2 bases and the V segment lost 4 bases, leaving 6 bases of the junction unmatched. This CDR3 has 14 residues. CDR3 loop: CASSRDSGTYEQYF. The CDR3 DNA sequence: TGTGCCAGCAGCCGGGACAGTGGGACCTACGAGCAGTACTTC. Variable domain in full (rest from reference TRBV5-4 and TRBJ2-7): ETGVTQSPTHLIKTRGQQVTLRCSSQSGHNTVSWYQQALGQGPQFIFQYYREEENGRGNFPPRFSGLQFPNYSSELNVNALELDDSALYLCASSRDSGTYEQYFGPGTRLTVT.

The V gene is TRBV7-6, the J gene TRBJ2-5; 7 positions match TRBD2. V dropped 1 base and J dropped 2; count of bases not matched to a gene: 7. This CDR3 contains 16 residues. Per germline, CDR1 SGHVS and CDR2 FNYEAQ. The DNA of the CDR3 is TGTGCCAGCAGCTTAGTAGGGGCGGGGGAGCAAGAGACCCAGTACTTC. It yields the protein CASSLVGAGEQETQYF.